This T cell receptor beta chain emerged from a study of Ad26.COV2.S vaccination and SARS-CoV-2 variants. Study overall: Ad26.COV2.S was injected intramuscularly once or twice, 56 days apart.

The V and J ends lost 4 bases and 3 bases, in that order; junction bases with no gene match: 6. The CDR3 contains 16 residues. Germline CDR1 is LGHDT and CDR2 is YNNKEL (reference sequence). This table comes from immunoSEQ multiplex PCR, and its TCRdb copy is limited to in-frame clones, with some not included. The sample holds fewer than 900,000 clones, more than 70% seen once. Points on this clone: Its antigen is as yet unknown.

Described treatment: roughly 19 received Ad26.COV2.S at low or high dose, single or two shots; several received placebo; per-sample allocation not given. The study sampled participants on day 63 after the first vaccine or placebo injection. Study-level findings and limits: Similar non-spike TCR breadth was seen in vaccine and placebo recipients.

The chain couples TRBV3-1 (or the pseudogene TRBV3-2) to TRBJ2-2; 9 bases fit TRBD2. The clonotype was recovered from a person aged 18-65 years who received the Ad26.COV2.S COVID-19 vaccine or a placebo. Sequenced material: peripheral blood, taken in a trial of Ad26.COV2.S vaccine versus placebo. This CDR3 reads CASSLTSGHHTGELFF. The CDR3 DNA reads TGTGCCAGCAGCCTAACTAGCGGGCACCACACCGGGGAGCTGTTTTTT.